This T cell receptor beta chain was sequenced during a study of control samples from healthy donors and cancer patients. Generated by immunoSEQ multiplex PCR, the TCRdb table keeps only in-frame clones and is missing some. This table holds under 75,000 clones, 75% to 95% found once. Trimming took 5 bases from V and 2 from J, leaving 12 bases between them. CDR3 length: 14 amino acids. Germline CDR1 LNHDA, CDR2 SQIVND (reference sequence). The rearrangement joins TRBV19 to TRBJ1-1, with TRBD1 as a possible D gene (5 bases). This TCR came from a woman between 50 and 59 years old with colorectal cancer. Sample: PBMCs. CDR3 sequence reads: CASSPRGVNTEAFF. CDR3 nucleotide sequence: TGTGCCAGTAGTCCACGAGGGGTCAACACTGAAGCTTTCTTT.